This T cell receptor (beta chain) was obtained from a study of CD8+CD57+ T cells in acquired aplastic anemia. About the study: DNA per sorted CD4+ or CD8+ sample ranged roughly 0.19 to 30 ug, averaging roughly 3.5 ug.

CDR3 size: 13 residues. CDR1 and CDR2 (germline): SNHLY, FYNNEI. Trimming pared 5 bases from V and 5 bases from J, leaving 12 bases between. Profiles of TCR beta VDJ and CDR3 were generated from a genomic DNA template. TCRdb passed the reads through MiXCR, listing each CDR3 protein once. The table includes some 200,000 distinct CDR3 sequences, 40% to 50% detected once. In patients chosen for sequencing, flow cytometry had shown CD8+CD57+ cell expansion. This sequence originates from a human donor with aplastic anemia. Sequencing was performed on sorted CD4+, CD8+, or CD8+CD57+ T cells (not recorded which) from PBMCs. V and J are TRBV2 and TRBJ1-1; the D is unclear. Here the CDR3 reads CASSNLRATEAFF. The CDR3 DNA sequence: TGTGCCAGCAGTAATTTACGGGCAACTGAAGCTTTCTTT.